Given below is one T cell receptor beta chain in context. Antigen specificity is unknown. The ends were cut back, 5 bases at V and 7 bases at J, with 15 bases in the middle. Germline lookup yields CDR1 LGHDT and CDR2 YNNKEL (reference sequence). CDR3 size: 13 residues. This sample stems from a study of identical twins. Study-level points and caveats: Reduced insertions were recorded for abundant cord blood beta clonotypes, with no such pattern in memory repertoires.

TCRdb re-called the 5' RACE reads with MiXCR, one entry per CDR3 protein. The sample carries about 280,000 distinct CDR3 sequences, about 8.9% recorded once. These same records also appear under a second study, on yellow fever vaccine responses in identical twins. As that report states: In identical twins, vaccine T cell responses appeared partly shared and partly individual.

The chain recombines TRBV3-1 with TRBJ2-7; D might be TRBD1 or TRBD2, each matching 5 bases. Sample: memory (CD45RO+) T cells sorted from blood. This sequence originates from a woman between 18 and 29 years old in good health. DNA of the CDR3: TGTGCCAGCAGCAAAACCGGGACGCAGGAGCAGTACTTC. Residues: CASSKTGTQEQYF.